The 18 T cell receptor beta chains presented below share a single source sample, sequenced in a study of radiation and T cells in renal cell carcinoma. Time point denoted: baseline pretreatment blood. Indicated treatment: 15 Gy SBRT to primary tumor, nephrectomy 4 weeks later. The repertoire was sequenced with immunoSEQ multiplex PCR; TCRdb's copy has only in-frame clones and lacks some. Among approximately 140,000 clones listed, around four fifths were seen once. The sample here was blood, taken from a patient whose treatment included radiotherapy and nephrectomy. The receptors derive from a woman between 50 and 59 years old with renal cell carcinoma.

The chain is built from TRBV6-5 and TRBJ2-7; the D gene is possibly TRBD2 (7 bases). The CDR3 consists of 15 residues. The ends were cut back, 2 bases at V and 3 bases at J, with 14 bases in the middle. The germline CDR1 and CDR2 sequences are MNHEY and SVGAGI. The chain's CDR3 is CASSYSRGGHYEQYF. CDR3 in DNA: TGTGCCAGCAGTTACAGTAGGGGGGGCCACTACGAGCAGTACTTC.

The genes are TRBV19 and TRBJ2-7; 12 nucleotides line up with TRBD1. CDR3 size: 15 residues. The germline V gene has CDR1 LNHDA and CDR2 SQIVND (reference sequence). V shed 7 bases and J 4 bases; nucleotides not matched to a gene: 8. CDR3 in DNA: TGTGCCAGTACCCTCGGGACAGGGGGCGCTTACGAGCAGTACTTC. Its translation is CASTLGTGGAYEQYF. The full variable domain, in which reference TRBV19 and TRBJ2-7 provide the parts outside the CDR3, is DGGITQSPKYLFRKEGQNVTLSCEQNLNHDAMYWYRQDPGQGLRLIYYSQIVNDFQKGDIAEGYSVSREKKESFPLTVTSAQKNPTAFYLCASTLGTGGAYEQYFGPGTRLTVT.

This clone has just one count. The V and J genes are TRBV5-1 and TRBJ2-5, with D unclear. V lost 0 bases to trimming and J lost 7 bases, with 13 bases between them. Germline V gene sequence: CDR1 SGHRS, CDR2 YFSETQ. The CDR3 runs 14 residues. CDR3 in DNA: TGCGCCAGCAGCTTGGACAGAGCCGGGCGGACCCAGTACTTC. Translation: CASSLDRAGRTQYF.

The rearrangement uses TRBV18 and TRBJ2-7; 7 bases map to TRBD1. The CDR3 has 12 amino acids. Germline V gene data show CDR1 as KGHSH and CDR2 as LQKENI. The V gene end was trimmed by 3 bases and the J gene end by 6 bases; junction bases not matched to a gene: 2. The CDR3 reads CASSPAGGEQYF. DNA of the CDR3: TGTGCCAGCTCACCGGCAGGGGGCGAGCAGTACTTC.

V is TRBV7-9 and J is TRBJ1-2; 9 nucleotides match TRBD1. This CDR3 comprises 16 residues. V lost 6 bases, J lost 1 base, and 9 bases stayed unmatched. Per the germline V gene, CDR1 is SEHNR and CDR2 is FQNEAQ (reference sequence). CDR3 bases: TGTGCCAGCAGACCGAAAAAGGGACAGGGTAACTATGGCTACACCTTC. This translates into CASRPKKGQGNYGYTF.

The CDR3 nucleotides read TGTGCCAGCAGCCTCCAGACAGGCACAGATACGCAGTATTTT. Its translation is CASSLQTGTDTQYF. The V call is TRBV9, the J call TRBJ2-3, with D possibly being TRBD1 (5 bases). V was pared by 4 bases and J by 1 base, with 10 bases between. CDR1 and CDR2 from the germline V gene are SGDLS and YYNGEE. The CDR3 has 14 amino acids.

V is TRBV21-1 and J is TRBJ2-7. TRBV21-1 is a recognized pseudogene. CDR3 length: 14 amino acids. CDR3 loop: CASSNRDGLYEQYF. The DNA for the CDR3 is TGTGCCAGCAGCAACCGGGACGGGCTCTACGAGCAGTACTTC.

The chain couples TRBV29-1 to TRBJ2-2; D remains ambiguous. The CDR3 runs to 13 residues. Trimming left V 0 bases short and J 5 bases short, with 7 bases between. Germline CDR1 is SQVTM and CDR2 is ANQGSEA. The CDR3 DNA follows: TGCAGCGTTGAAGATCAGGTGACCGGGGAGCTGTTTTTT. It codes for CSVEDQVTGELFF.

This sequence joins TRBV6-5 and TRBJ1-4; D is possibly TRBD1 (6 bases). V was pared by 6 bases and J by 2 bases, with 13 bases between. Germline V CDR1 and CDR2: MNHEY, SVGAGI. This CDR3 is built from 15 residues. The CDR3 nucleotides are TGTGCCAGCAGACCACAGGGTGTTACTAATGAAAAACTGTTTTTT. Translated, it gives CASRPQGVTNEKLFF.

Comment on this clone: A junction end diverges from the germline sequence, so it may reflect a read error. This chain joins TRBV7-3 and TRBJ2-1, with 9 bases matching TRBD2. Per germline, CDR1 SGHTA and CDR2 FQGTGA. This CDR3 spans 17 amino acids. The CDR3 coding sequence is TGTGCCAGCAGCGTAACCTCGGGGCTAGCGGGGAACAATGAGCAGTTCTTC. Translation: CASSVTSGLAGNNEQFF.

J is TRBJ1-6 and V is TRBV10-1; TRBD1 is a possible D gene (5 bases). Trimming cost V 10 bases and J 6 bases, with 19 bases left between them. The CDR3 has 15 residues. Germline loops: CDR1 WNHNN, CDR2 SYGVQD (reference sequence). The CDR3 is CATPRGEGSNSPLHF. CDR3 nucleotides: TGCGCCACCCCGAGAGGGGAGGGATCTAATTCACCCCTCCACTTT.

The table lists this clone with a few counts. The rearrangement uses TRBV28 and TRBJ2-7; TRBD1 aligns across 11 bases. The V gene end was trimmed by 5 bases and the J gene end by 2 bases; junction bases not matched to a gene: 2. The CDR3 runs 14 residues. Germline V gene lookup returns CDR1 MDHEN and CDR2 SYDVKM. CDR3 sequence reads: CASSGGQGAYEQYF. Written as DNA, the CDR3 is TGTGCCAGCAGTGGGGGACAGGGGGCCTACGAGCAGTACTTC.

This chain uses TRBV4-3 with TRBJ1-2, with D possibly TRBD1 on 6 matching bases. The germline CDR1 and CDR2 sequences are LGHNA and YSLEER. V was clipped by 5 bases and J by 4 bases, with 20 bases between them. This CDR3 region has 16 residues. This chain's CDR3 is CASSEQGHPAGYGYTF. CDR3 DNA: TGCGCCAGCAGCGAGCAGGGACACCCGGCGGGCTATGGCTACACCTTC.

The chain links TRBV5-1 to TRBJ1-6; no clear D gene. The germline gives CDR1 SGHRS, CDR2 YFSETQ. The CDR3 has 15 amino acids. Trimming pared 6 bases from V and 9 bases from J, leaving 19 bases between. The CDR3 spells CASTLSWSGFSPLHF. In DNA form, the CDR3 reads TGCGCCAGCACCCTGTCGTGGTCCGGTTTTTCACCCCTCCACTTT.

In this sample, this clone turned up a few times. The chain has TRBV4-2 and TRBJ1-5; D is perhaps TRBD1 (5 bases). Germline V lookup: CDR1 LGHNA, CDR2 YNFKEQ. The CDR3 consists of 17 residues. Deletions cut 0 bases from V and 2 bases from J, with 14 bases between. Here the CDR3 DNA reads TGTGCCAGCAGCCAAGAGACGGGGGTTGAAGGCAATCAGCCCCAGCATTTT. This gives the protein CASSQETGVEGNQPQHF.

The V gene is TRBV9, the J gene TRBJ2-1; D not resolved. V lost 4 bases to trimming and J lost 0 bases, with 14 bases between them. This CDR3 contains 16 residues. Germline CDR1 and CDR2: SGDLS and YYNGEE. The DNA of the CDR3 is TGTGCCAGCAGCCAATCACCTTGGGGCTCCTACAATGAGCAGTTCTTC. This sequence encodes CASSQSPWGSYNEQFF.

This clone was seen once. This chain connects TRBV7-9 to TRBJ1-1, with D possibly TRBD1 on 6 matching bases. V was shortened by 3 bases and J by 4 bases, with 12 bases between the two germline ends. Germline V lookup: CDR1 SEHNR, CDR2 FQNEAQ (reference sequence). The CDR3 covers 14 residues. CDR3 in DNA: TGTGCCAGCAGCTTGCCAGGGGTTGGCACTGAAGCTTTCTTT. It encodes CASSLPGVGTEAFF.

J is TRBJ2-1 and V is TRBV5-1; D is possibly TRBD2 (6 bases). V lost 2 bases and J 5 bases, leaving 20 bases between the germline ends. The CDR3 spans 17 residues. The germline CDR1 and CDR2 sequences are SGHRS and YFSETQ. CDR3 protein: CASSFLAGSGSDNEQFF. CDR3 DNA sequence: TGCGCCAGCAGCTTTCTTGCGGGGAGCGGGTCCGACAATGAGCAGTTCTTC.